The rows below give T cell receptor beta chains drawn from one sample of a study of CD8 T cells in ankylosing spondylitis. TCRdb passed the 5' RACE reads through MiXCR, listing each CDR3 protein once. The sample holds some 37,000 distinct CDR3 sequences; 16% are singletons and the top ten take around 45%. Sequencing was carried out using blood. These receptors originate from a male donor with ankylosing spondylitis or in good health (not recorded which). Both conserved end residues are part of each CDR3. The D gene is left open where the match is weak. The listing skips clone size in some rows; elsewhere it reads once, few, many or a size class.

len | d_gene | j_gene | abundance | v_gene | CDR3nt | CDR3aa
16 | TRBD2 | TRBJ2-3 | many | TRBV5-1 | TGCGCCAGCAGCTTATTAGCGGGAGTGGGCACAGATACGCAGTATTTT | CASSLLAGVGTDTQYF
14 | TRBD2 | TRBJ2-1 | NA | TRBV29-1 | TGCAGCGTTACATTCGGGACTAGCTCCAATGAGCAGTTCTTC | CSVTFGTSSNEQFF
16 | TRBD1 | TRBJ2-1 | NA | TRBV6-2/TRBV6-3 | TGTGCCAGCAGAGGTGACAGGGGGAACTCCTACAATGAGCAGTTCTTC | CASRGDRGNSYNEQFF
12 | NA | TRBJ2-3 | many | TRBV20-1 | TGCAGTGCTCGCGAGATGGGGGGTCTGCAGTATTTT | CSAREMGGLQYF
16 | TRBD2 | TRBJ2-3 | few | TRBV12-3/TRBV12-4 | TGTGCCAGCAGTCCCCGGACTAGCGGGAGCACAGATACGCAGTATTTT | CASSPRTSGSTDTQYF
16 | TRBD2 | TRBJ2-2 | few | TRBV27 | TGTGCCAGCAGTTTGACGGGACTAGCGGGAATCAGGGAGCTGTTTTTT | CASSLTGLAGIRELFF
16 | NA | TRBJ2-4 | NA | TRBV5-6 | TGTGCCAGCAGCACGGGCGTGAGCCTAGCCAAAAACATTCAGTACTTC | CASSTGVSLAKNIQYF
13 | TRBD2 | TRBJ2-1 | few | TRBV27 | TGTGCCAGCAGGATAGCGGGAGGGAGAGAGCAGTTCTTC | CASRIAGGREQFF
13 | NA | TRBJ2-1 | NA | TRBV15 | TGTGCCACCAGCCTCACCGTGGTTGATGAGCAGTTCTTC | CATSLTVVDEQFF
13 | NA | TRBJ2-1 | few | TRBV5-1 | TGCGCCAGCAGCGCGGGACAGAACAATGAGCAGTTCTTC | CASSAGQNNEQFF
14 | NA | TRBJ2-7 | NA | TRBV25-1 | TGTGCCAGCAGTGCTAGGGACGGATCCTACGAGCAGTACTTC | CASSARDGSYEQYF
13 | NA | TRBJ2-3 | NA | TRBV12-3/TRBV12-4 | TGTGCCAGCAGGAGCGCGGCTGTAGATACGCAGTATTTT | CASRSAAVDTQYF
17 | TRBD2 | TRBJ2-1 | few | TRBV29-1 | TGCAGCGTTTCCAGTCCAACTAGCGGCAAGGGGGTCAATGAGCAGTTCTTC | CSVSSPTSGKGVNEQFF
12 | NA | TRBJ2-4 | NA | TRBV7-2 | TGTGCCAGCACCCCCGTTGGGGACATTCAGTACTTC | CASTPVGDIQYF
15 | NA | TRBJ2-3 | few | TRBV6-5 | TGTGCCAGCAGTTATGGCGGGGCGGGCACAGATACGCAGTATTTT | CASSYGGAGTDTQYF
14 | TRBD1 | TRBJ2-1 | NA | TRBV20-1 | TGCAGTGCCCCAGGGACAGGGATGGACAATGAGCAGTTCTTC | CSAPGTGMDNEQFF
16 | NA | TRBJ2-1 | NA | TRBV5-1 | TGCGCCAGCAGCTTGGGCGGGCGGGCAATTTACAATGAGCAGTTCTTC | CASSLGGRAIYNEQFF
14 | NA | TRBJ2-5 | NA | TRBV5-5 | TGTGCCAGCAGCTTGGTTGGCAGGCAAGAGACCCAGTACTTC | CASSLVGRQETQYF
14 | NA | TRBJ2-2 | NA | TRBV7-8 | TGTGCCAGCAGCTTAGGGGTGGCAACCGGGGAGCTGTTTTTT | CASSLGVATGELFF
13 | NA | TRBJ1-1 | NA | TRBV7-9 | TGTGCCAGCAGCTTCGGTCGGAACCCTCTAGCTTTCTTT | CASSFGRNPLAFF
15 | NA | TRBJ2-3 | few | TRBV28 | TGTGCCAGCAGAGAACTAGCCTTTAGCACAGATACGCAGTATTTT | CASRELAFSTDTQYF
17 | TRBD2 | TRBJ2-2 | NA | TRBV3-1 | TGTGCCAGCAGCCCCTGGACTAGCGGGAGACAGGCCGGGGAGCTGTTTTTT | CASSPWTSGRQAGELFF
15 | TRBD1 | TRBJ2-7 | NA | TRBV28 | TGTGCCAGCAGAGAACCGGGACAGAGCTCCTACGAGCAGTACTTC | CASREPGQSSYEQYF
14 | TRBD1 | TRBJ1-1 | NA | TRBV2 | TGTGCCAGCAGTACAGGGGGCTTGAACACTGAAGCTTTCTTT | CASSTGGLNTEAFF
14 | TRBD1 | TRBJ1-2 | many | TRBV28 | TGTGCCAGCAGCCCCCTGACAGGGAACTATGGCTACACCTTC | CASSPLTGNYGYTF
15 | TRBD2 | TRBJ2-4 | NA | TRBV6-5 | TGTGCCAGCAAAACGGGACTAGCTAGGGGAAACATTCAGTACTTC | CASKTGLARGNIQYF
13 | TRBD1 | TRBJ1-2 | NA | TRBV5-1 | TGCGCCAGCAGACTGGACAGGGAGAATGGCTACACCTTC | CASRLDRENGYTF
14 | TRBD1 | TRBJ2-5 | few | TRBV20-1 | TGCAGTGCCATGACGGACAGGGGAACTGAGACCCAGTACTTC | CSAMTDRGTETQYF
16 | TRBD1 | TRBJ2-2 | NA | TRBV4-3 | TGCGCCAGCAGCCAAGATTTGGACAGGGTTCCCGGGGAGCTGTTTTTT | CASSQDLDRVPGELFF
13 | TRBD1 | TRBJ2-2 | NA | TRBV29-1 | TGCAGCGCCGACAGGGTGGACACCGGGGAGCTGTTTTTT | CSADRVDTGELFF
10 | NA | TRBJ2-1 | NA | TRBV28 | TGTGCCAGCAGTTACAATGAGCAGTTCTTC | CASSYNEQFF
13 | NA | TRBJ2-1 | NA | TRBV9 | TGTGCCAGCAGCACCAGGTCGGACAATGAGCAGTTCTTC | CASSTRSDNEQFF
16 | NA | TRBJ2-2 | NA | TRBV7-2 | TGTGCCAGCAGCTTAGGGCCCGGGGGGCACACCGGGGAGCTGTTTTTT | CASSLGPGGHTGELFF
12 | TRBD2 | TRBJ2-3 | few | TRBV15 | TGTGCCACCAGCAGATCCGGGACTAGCGTTTCATTT | CATSRSGTSVSF
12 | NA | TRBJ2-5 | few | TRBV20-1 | TGCAGTGCTTCAGGGTACCGAGAGACCCAGTACTTC | CSASGYRETQYF
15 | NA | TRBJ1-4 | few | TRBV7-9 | TGTGCCAGCAGCTTACGCGGTACGGGAGAAGAAAAACTGTTTTTT | CASSLRGTGEEKLFF
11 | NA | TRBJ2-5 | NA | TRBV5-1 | TGCGCCAGCAGCCAGATGGAGACCCAGTACTTC | CASSQMETQYF
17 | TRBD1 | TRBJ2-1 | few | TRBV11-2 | TGTGCCAGCAGCTCTAACAGGGGGCGCGGTAGTTTTGGTGAGCAGTTCTTC | CASSSNRGRGSFGEQFF
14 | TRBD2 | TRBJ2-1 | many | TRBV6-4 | TGTGCCAGCAGCGAGACTAGCGGGCGGTATGAGCAGTTCTTC | CASSETSGRYEQFF
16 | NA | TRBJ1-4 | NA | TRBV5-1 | TGCGCCAGCAGTTCAGGGGAGCCAGCAACTAATGAAAAACTGTTTTTT | CASSSGEPATNEKLFF